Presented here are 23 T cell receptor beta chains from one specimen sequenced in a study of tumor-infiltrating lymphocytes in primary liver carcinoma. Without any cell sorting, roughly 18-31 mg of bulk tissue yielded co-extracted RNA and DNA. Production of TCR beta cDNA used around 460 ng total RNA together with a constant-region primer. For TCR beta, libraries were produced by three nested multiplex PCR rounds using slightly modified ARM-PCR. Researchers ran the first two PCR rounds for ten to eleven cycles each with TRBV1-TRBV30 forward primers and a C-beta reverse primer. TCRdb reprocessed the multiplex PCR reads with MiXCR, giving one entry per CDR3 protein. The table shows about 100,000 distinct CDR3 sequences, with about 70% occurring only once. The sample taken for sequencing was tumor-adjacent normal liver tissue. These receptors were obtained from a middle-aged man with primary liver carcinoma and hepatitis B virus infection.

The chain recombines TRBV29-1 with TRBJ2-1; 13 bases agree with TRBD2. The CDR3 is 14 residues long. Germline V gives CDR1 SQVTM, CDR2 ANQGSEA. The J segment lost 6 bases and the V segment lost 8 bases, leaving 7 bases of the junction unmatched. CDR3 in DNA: TGCAGCATTGTAACTAGCGGGAGGGCCAATGAGCAGTTCTTC. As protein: CSIVTSGRANEQFF.

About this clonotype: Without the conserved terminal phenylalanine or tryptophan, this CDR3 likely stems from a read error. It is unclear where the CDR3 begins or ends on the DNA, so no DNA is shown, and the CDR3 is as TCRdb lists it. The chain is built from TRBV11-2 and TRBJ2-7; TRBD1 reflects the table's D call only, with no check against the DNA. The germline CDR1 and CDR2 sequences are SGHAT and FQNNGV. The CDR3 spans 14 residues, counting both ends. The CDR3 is CSSSSPGQGDEQYL.

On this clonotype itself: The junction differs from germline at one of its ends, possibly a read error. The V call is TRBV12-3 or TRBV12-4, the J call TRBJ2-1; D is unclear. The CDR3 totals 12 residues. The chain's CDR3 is CASSPTNNEQLF. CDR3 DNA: TGTGCCAGCAGCCCCACTAATAATGAGCAGCTCTTC.

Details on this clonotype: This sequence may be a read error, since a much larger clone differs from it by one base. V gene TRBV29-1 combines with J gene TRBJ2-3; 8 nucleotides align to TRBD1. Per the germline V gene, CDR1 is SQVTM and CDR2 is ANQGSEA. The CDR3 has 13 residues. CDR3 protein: CSVVGQGADRQYF. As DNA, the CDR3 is TGCAGCGTTGTTGGGCAGGGGGCAGATAGGCAGTATTTT.

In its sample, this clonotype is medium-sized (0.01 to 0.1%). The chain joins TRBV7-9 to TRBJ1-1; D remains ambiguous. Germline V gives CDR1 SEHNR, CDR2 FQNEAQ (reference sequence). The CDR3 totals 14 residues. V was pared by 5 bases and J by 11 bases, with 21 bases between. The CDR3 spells CASSAAVAPLLAFF. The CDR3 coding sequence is TGTGCCAGCAGCGCGGCGGTCGCTCCTTTACTGGCTTTCTTT.

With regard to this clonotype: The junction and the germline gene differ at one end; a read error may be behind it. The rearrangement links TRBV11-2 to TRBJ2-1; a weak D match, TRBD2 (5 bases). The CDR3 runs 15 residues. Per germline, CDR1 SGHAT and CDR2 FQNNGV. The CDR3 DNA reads TGTGCCAGCAGCTTAGATTGTTGGGCGGGCAATGAGCAGCTCTTC. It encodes CASSLDCWAGNEQLF.

CDR3 amino acids: CASNLEPNTEAFF. Here the CDR3 DNA reads TGTGCCAGCAACTTGGAACCGAACACTGAAGCTTTCTTT. This chain uses TRBV7-9 with TRBJ1-1, with no clear D. The CDR3 loop spans 13 amino acids. V lost 7 bases, J lost 1 base, and 10 bases lay in between. Germline-derived CDR1 and CDR2 are SEHNR and FQNEAQ (reference sequence).

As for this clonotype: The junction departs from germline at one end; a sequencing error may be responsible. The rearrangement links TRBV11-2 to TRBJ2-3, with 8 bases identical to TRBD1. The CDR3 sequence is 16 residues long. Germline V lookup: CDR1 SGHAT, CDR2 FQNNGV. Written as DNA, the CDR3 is TGTGCCAGCAGCCCGCCAGGGGGCAGGGACACAGATACTCAGTATTTT. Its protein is CASSPPGGRDTDTQYF.

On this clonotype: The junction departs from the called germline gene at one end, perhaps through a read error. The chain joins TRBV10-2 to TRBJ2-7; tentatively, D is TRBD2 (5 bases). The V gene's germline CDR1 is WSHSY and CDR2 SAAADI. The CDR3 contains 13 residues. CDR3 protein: CASNEGGSYEQHF. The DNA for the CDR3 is TGCGCCAGCAATGAGGGCGGTTCCTACGAGCAGCACTTC.

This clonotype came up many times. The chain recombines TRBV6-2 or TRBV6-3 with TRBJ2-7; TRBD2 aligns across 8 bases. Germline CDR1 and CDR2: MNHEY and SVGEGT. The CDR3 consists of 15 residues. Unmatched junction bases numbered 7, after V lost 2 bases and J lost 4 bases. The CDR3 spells CASSYRGLATYEQYF. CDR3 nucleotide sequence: TGTGCCAGCAGTTACCGAGGACTAGCTACGTACGAGCAGTACTTC.

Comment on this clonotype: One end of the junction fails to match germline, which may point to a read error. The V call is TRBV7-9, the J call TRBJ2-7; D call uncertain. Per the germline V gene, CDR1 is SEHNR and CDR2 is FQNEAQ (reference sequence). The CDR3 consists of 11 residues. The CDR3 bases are TGTGCCAACAGCTTCTCGACCGAGCAGTACTTC. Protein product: CANSFSTEQYF.

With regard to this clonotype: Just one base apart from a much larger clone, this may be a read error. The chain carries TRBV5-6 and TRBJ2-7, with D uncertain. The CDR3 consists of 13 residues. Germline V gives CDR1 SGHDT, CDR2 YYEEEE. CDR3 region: CASSRIDGYKQYF. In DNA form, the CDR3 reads TGTGCCAGCAGCCGTATCGATGGCTACAAGCAGTACTTC.

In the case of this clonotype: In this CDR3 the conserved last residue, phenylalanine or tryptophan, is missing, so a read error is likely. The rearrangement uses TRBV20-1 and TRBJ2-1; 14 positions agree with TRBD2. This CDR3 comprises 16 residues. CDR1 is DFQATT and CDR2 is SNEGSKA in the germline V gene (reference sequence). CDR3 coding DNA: TGCAGTGCCCAGACTAGCGGGAGGGCCACCTACGATGAGCAGTTCTCC. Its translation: CSAQTSGRATYDEQFS.

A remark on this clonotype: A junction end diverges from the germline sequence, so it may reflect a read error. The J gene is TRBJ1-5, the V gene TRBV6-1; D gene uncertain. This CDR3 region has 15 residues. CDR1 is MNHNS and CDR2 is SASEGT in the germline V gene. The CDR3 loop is CASSESASRNQPHHF. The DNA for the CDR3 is TGTGCCAGTAGTGAATCGGCCTCTCGGAATCAGCCCCACCATTTT.

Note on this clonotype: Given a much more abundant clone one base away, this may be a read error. For the CDR3, the DNA is TGTGCCAGCAGCCCACTAGCAGCGCACAATGAGCAGTTCTTC. This gives the protein CASSPLAAHNEQFF. This chain connects TRBV7-9 to TRBJ2-1, with a tentative D call TRBD2 (6 bases). Germline V gene data show CDR1 as SEHNR and CDR2 as FQNEAQ (reference sequence). The CDR3 sequence is 14 residues long. Trimming took off 5 bases at V and 5 bases at J, with 13 bases between the two ends.

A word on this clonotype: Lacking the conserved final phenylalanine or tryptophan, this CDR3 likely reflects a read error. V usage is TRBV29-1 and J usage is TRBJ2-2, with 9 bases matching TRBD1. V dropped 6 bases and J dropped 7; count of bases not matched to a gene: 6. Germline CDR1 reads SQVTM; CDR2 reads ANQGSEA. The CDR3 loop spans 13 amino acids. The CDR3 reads CSVGQGMGGELFI. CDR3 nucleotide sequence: TGCAGCGTCGGACAGGGGATGGGCGGGGAGCTGTTTATT.

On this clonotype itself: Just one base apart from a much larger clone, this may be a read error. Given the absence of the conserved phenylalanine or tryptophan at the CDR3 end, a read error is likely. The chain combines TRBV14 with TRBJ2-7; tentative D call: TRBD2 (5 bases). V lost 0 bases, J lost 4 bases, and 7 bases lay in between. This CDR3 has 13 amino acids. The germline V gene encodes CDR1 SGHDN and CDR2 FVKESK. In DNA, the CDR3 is TGTGCCAGCAGCCAAGAAACGGGGTACGAGCAGTACATC. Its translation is CASSQETGYEQYI.

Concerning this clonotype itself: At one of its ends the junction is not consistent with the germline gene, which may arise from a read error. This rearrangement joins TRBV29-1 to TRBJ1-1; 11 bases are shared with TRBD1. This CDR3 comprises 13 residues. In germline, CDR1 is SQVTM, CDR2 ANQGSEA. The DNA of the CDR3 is TGCAGCGTAGCGGACAGGGGGCACACTGAAGCTTTCTTC. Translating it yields CSVADRGHTEAFF.

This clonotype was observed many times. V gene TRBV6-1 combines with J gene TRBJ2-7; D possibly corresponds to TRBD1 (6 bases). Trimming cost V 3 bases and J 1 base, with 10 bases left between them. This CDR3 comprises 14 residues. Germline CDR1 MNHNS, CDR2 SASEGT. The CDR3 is CASSDQGISYEQYF. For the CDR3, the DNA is TGTGCCAGCAGTGATCAGGGGATATCCTACGAGCAGTACTTC.

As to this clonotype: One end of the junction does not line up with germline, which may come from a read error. The CDR3 region is CASSSLVQGRTHYF. CDR3 nucleotide sequence: TGTGCCAGCAGCTCCTTAGTACAGGGCAGAACCCATTACTTC. This sequence joins TRBV11-2 and TRBJ2-5, with D maybe TRBD1 (6 bases). This CDR3 region has 14 residues. Germline lookup yields CDR1 SGHAT and CDR2 FQNNGV.

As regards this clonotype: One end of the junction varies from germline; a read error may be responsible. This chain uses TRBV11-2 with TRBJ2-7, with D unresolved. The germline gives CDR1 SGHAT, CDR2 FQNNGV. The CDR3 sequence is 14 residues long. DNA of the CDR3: TGTGCCAGCAGCTTAACTGACGCTGCCTACGAGCATTATTTC. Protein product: CASSLTDAAYEHYF.

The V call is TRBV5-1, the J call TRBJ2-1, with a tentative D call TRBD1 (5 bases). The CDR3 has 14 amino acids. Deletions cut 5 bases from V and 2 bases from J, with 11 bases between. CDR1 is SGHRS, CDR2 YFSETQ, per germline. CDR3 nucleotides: TGCGCCAGCAGACAGGACACCGCCTACAATGAGCAGTTCTTC. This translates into CASRQDTAYNEQFF.

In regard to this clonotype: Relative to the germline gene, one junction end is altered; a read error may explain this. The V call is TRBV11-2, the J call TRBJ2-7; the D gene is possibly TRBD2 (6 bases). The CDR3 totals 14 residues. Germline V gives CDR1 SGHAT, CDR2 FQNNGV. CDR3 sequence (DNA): TGTGCCAGCAGCTCGGGACTTAGCCCCTACGAGCAATACTTC. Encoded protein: CASSSGLSPYEQYF.